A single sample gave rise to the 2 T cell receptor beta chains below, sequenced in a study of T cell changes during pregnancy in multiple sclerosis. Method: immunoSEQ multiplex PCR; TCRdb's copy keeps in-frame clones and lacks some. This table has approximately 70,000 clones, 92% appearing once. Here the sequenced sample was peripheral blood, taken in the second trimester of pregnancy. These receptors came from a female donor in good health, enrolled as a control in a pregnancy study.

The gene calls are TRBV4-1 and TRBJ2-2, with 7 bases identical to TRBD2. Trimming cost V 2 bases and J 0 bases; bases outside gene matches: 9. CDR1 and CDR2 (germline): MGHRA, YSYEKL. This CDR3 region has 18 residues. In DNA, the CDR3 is TGCGCCAGCAGCCAAATGAGGCGGGGGAAGTCGAACACCGGGGAGCTGTTTTTT. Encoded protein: CASSQMRRGKSNTGELFF.

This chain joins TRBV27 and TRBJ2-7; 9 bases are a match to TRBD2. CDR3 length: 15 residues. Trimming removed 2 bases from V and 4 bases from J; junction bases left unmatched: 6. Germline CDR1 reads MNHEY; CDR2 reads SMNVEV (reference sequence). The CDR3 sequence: CASSLSGTSSYEQYF. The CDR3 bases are TGTGCCAGCAGTTTAAGTGGGACTAGCTCTTACGAGCAGTACTTC.